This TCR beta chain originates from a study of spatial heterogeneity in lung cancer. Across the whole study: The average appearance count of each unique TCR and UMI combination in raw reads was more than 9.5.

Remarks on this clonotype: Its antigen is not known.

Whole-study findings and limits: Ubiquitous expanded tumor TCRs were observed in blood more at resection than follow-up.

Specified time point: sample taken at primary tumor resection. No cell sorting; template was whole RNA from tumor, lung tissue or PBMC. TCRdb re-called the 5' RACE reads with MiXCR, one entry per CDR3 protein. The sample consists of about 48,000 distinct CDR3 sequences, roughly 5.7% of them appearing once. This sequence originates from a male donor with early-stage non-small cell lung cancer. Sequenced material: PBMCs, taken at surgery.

CDR3 in amino acids: CASSPRNSGYEQYF. CDR3 coding DNA: TGTGCCAGCTCACCAAGGAATAGCGGGTACGAGCAGTACTTC. The rearrangement links TRBV18 to TRBJ2-7; 7 bases line up with TRBD2. The J segment lost 4 bases and the V segment lost 2 bases, leaving 5 bases of the junction unmatched. Germline V gene sequence: CDR1 KGHSH, CDR2 LQKENI. The CDR3 length is 14 residues.